Listed below are T cell receptor beta chains from one sample, sequenced in a study of tumor-infiltrating lymphocytes in primary liver carcinoma. MiXCR was run by TCRdb on the multiplex PCR reads, yielding one entry per CDR3 protein. The sample lists some 120,000 distinct CDR3 sequences; 64% were seen once. Sequenced material: liver tumor tissue from sampling region 3. These receptors were collected from a woman aged 55-69 years with primary liver carcinoma and hepatitis B virus infection. The CDR3 runs from the conserved cysteine through the conserved F or W. A D gene is named only where the DNA matches it firmly. Clone size appears in some rows only: once, few, many, or a class for an expanded clone.

>once|TRBV11-1|TRBJ1-5|-
CANSRDRNLPQHF
TGTGCCAACAGCAGAGACAGGAATCTGCCCCAGCATTTT
>-|TRBV5-5|TRBJ2-3|TRBD1
CARGAGRGGTDTQYF
TGTGCCAGAGGGGCAGGCAGAGGGGGCACGGATACGCAGTATTTT
>-|TRBV6-5|TRBJ2-3|-
CASSPYADVQYF
TGTGCCAGCAGTCCCTATGCTGATGTGCAGTATTTT
>many|TRBV7-8|TRBJ1-3|-
CASSLIEVGNTIYF
TGTGCCAGCAGCTTGATCGAGGTTGGAAACACCATATATTTT
>-|TRBV10-2|TRBJ2-2|TRBD2
CASHLAGVVFVPGELFF
TGCGCTAGCCATCTAGCGGGAGTTGTTTTCGTACCCGGGGAGCTGTTTTTT
>-|TRBV29-1|TRBJ2-2|-
CSARAVTTNTGELFF
TGCAGCGCCCGTGCCGTGACAACGAACACCGGGGAACTGTTTTTT
>many|TRBV10-3|TRBJ2-1|-
CAISGGGSGYNEQFF
TGTGCCATCAGTGGAGGAGGTAGCGGCTACAATGAGCAGTTCTTC
>many|TRBV7-8|TRBJ2-5|-
CASSLDGGETQYF
TGTGCCAGCAGCTTAGACGGAGGGGAGACCCAGTACTTC
>-|TRBV2|TRBJ2-2|TRBD1
CASSLKGQITGELFF
TGTGCCAGCAGTCTCAAGGGACAGATAACCGGGGAGCTGTTTTTT
>-|TRBV29-1|TRBJ2-1|TRBD2
CSVEGGGLAGGGDNEQFF
TGCAGCGTTGAAGGGGGGGGACTAGCGGGAGGAGGGGACAATGAGCAGTTCTTC
>-|TRBV6-6|TRBJ1-5|-
CASSYPDRRDQPQHF
TGTGCGAGCAGTTACCCAGACAGGAGGGACCAGCCCCAGCATTTT
>many|TRBV29-1|TRBJ1-4|-
CSALVYEKLFF
TGCAGCGCCTTAGTGTATGAAAAACTGTTTTTT
>many|TRBV7-9|TRBJ2-1|-
CASSPRGQGGSYNEQFF
TGTGCCAGCAGCCCACGGGGACAAGGAGGCTCCTACAATGAGCAGTTCTTC
>-|TRBV29-1|TRBJ2-7|TRBD2
CSVSDGTSPDEQYF
TGCAGCGTTTCGGACGGGACTAGCCCTGATGAGCAGTACTTC
>-|TRBV6-6|TRBJ2-1|-
CASSYSCAEQSF
TGTGCCAGCAGCTACTCGTGTGCTGAGCAGTCCTTC
>-|TRBV6-1|TRBJ1-5|TRBD1
CASSATGENQHQHF
TGTGCCAGCAGTGCTACAGGGGAAAATCAGCACCAGCATTTT
>few|TRBV12-5|TRBJ2-1|-
CASDPYVGSYNEQFF
TGTGCTAGTGATCCCTACGTGGGCTCCTACAATGAGCAGTTCTTC
>-|TRBV13|TRBJ2-1|TRBD2
CAIRSRPDSSGDSYNEQFF
TGTGCCATCCGCTCACGCCCTGATTCTAGCGGGGACTCCTACAATGAGCAGTTCTTC
>many|TRBV5-1|TRBJ2-3|-
CASSASTDTQYF
TGCGCCAGCAGCGCTTCCACAGATACGCAGTATTTT
>-|TRBV11-2|TRBJ2-2|-
CASSLDRGSRELFF
TGTGCCAGCAGCTTAGATAGGGGGTCCAGGGAGCTGTTTTTT
>-|TRBV2|TRBJ2-5|TRBD2
CASSDGTSRWETQYF
TGTGCCAGCAGCGACGGGACTAGTCGTTGGGAGACCCAGTACTTC
>-|TRBV7-2|TRBJ2-3|-
CASSLRAGSTDTQYF
TGTGCCAGCAGCTTACGGGCGGGCAGCACAGATACGCAGTATTTT
>many|TRBV18|TRBJ1-1|-
CASSPPSRGSNTEAFF
TGTGCCAGCTCACCACCGTCTCGGGGATCGAACACTGAAGCTTTCTTT
>once|TRBV13|TRBJ2-1|-
CASSDLDGGRGTYNELFF
TGTGCCAGCAGCGACTTGGACGGGGGGCGGGGAACCTACAATGAGCTGTTCTTC
>-|TRBV12-3/TRBV12-4|TRBJ2-6|-
CASSLPGLGKAGANVPTF
TGTGCCAGCAGTTTACCCGGTCTCGGGAAGGCTGGGGCCAACGTCCCGACTTTC